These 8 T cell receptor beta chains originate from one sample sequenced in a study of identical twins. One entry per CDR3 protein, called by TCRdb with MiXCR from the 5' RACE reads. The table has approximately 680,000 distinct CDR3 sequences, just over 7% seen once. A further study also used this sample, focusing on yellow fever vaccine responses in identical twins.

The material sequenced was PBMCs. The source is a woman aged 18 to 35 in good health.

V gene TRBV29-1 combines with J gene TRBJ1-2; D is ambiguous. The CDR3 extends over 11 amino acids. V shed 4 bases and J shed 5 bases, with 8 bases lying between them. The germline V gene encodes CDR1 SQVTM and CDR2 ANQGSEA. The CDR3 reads CSVVGLYGYTF. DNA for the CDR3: TGCAGCGTTGTGGGGTTGTATGGCTACACCTTC.

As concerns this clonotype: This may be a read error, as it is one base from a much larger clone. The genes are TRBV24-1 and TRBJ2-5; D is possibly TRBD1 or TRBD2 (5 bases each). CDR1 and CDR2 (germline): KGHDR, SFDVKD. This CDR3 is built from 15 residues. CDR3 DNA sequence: TGTGACACCAGTGATTCGGGACGGTACCAAGAGACCCAGTACTTC. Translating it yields CDTSDSGRYQETQYF.

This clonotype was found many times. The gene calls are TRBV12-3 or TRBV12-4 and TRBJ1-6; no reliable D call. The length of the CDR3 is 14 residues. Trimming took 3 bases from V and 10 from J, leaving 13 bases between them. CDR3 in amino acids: CASSFRELGSPLHF. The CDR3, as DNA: TGTGCCAGCAGTTTTAGGGAGCTTGGCTCACCCCTCCACTTT.

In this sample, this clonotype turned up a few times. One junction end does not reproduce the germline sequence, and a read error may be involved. DNA for the CDR3: TGCTGTGCTAGAGATCCAGGGGCCACGAACACCGGGGAGCTGTTTTTT. Translated, it gives CCARDPGATNTGELFF. The chain uses TRBV20-1 and TRBJ2-2, with D perhaps matching TRBD1 (6 bases). Germline V gene lookup returns CDR1 DFQATT and CDR2 SNEGSKA (reference sequence). This CDR3 comprises 16 residues.

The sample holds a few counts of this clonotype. The CDR3 DNA follows: TGTGCCAGCAGTTCACAGGGGGCGAGGGCCGAGCAGTACTTC. This translates into CASSSQGARAEQYF. The genes are TRBV28 and TRBJ2-7, with TRBD1 matching 9 bases. The germline V gene has CDR1 MDHEN and CDR2 SYDVKM. This CDR3 region has 14 residues. Losses at the gene ends were 4 bases for V and 6 bases for J; bases not matched to a gene: 7.

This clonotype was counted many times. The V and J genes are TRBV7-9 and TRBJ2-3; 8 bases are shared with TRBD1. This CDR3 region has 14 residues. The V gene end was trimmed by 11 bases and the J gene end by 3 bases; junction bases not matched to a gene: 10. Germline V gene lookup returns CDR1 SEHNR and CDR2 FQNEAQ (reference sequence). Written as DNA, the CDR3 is TGTGCCGCCCTGGACAGGGAAGGGACAGATACGCAGTATTTT. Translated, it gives CAALDREGTDTQYF.

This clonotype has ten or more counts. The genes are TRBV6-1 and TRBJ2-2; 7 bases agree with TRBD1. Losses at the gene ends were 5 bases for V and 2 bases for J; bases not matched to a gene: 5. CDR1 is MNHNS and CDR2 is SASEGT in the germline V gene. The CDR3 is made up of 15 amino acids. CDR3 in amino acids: CASSPGTDNTGELFF. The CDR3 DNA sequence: TGTGCCAGCAGTCCAGGGACAGACAACACCGGGGAGCTGTTTTTT.

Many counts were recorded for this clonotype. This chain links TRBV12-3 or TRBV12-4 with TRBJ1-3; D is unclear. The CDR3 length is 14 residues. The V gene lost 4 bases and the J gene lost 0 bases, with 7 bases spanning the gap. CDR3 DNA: TGTGCCAGCAGTTCGCGGGGCTCTGGAAACACCATATATTTT. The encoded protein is CASSSRGSGNTIYF.